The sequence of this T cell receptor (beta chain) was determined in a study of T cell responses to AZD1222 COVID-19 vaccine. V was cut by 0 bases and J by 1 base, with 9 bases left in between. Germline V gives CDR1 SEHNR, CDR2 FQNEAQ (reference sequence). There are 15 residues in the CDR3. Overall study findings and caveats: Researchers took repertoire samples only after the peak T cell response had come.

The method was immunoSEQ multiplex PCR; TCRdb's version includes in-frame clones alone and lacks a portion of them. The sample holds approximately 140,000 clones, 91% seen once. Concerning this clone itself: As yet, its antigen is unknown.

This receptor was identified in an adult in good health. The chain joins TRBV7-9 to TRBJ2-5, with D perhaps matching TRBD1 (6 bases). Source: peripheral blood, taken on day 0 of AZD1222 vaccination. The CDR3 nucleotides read TGTGCCAGCAGCTTAGCCCAGGGGTTCCAAGAGACCCAGTACTTC. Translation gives CASSLAQGFQETQYF.